This T cell receptor beta chain was identified during a study of graft-versus-host responses after intestinal transplantation. Broader study findings: The presence of high graft-versus-host to host-versus-graft clonal ratios in allografts characterized patients with graft-donor T cell macrochimerism.

Per germline, CDR1 SGHAT and CDR2 FQNNGV. The CDR3 covers 14 residues. The V gene end was trimmed by 5 bases and the J gene end by 0 bases; junction bases not matched to a gene: 3. Using immunoSEQ multiplex PCR, the repertoire was profiled, and TCRdb retains in-frame clones only, with some absent. The table records tens of thousands of clones, about 45% of them present only once. Responders labeled with CFSE (around 200,000) were plated with around 200,000 irradiated, violet-dye-labeled stimulators. The reaction was completed, and proliferating CFSE-low CD3+CD4+ and CD3+CD8+ responders were then sorted.

The rearrangement links TRBV11-2 to TRBJ1-1; 7 bases align to TRBD1. The material was alloreactive CD8+ T cells from a mixed lymphocyte reaction culture, obtained before transplantation. The subset: CFSE-low proliferating T cells sorted from roughly 6-day pre-transplant mixed lymphocyte reaction (GvH or HvG direction). This sequence originates from a human patient who was an organ donor for intestinal transplantation. In nucleotides, the CDR3 is TGTGCCAGCAGCGCCGGACAGGTGAACACTGAAGCTTTCTTT. Translated, it gives CASSAGQVNTEAFF.